These 32 T cell receptor beta chains originate from one sample sequenced in a study of OX40 agonist ivuxolimab in advanced cancers. Clones were read by immunoSEQ multiplex PCR, and TCRdb kept only the in-frame ones, dropping some. The profile shows about 73,000 clones, more than 80% of them singletons. The starting material was CD4+ or CD8+ T cells sorted from blood, obtained in a trial of the OX40 agonist ivuxolimab. These receptors all come from an adult with an advanced solid tumor such as melanoma, head and neck, liver or kidney cancer.

This clone was observed a single time. The genes are TRBV2 and TRBJ2-7; D possibly corresponds to TRBD2 (7 bases). The V and J ends lost 3 bases and 4 bases respectively, with 13 bases between them. Germline CDR1 and CDR2: SNHLY and FYNNEI. The CDR3 is 14 residues long. The CDR3 DNA is TGTGCCAGCAGTGATGGCGGGGGCGGGTACGAGCAGTACTTC. Translation: CASSDGGGGYEQYF.

J is TRBJ2-7 and V is TRBV6-5, with D possibly called TRBD1 or TRBD2 (6 bases each). Trimming took off 8 bases at V and 3 bases at J, with 14 bases between the two ends. The CDR3 loop spans 13 amino acids. Looked up from germline, CDR1 is MNHEY and CDR2 is SVGAGI. CDR3 nucleotides: TGTGCCAGCGGGGGGCAGGTTGGCTACGAGCAGTACTTC. Protein sequence: CASGGQVGYEQYF.

The chain couples TRBV9 to TRBJ2-7; TRBD2 matches 13 bases. The trim removed 3 bases at V and 4 bases at J, leaving 4 bases unmatched. CDR3 length: 15 residues. In germline, CDR1 is SGDLS, CDR2 YYNGEE. CDR3: CASSDGLAGVYEQYF. The CDR3 bases are TGTGCCAGCAGCGACGGACTAGCGGGAGTTTACGAGCAGTACTTC.

The chain is built from TRBV5-1 and TRBJ2-3; D remains unclear. V lost 2 bases and J lost 0, with 10 bases in between. Germline loops: CDR1 SGHRS, CDR2 YFSETQ. The CDR3 extends over 15 amino acids. DNA of the CDR3: TGCGCCAGCAGCTTAGAAAACCCTAGCACAGATACGCAGTATTTT. It translates to CASSLENPSTDTQYF. The entire variable domain, with the rest obtained from reference TRBV5-1 and TRBJ2-3, is as follows: KAGVTQTPRYLIKTRGQQVTLSCSPISGHRSVSWYQQTPGQGLQFLFEYFSETQRNKGNFPGRFSGRQFSNSRSEMNVSTLELGDSALYLCASSLENPSTDTQYFGPGTRLTVL.

The V and J genes are TRBV27 and TRBJ1-4; D unclear. The CDR3 extends over 13 amino acids. CDR1 and CDR2 from the germline V gene are MNHEY and SMNVEV (reference sequence). Trimming removed 8 bases from V and 6 bases from J, with 13 bases in between. DNA for the CDR3: TGTGCCAGCTCCATGATAATGGATGAAAAACTGTTTTTT. Its translation is CASSMIMDEKLFF.

This chain connects TRBV14 to TRBJ2-7, with 8 bases that match TRBD1. Trimming cost V 2 bases and J 3 bases; bases outside gene matches: 6. Germline V gene lookup returns CDR1 SGHDN and CDR2 FVKESK. The CDR3 length is 15 residues. The CDR3 bases are TGTGCCAGCAGCCAATGGACAGGGCCAAGCTACGAGCAGTACTTC. Translation: CASSQWTGPSYEQYF. The complete variable domain, with remaining parts taken from reference TRBV14 and TRBJ2-7, reads EAGVTQFPSHSVIEKGQTVTLRCDPISGHDNLYWYRRVMGKEIKFLLHFVKESKQDESGMPNNRFLAERTGGTYSTLKVQPAELEDSGVYFCASSQWTGPSYEQYFGPGTRLTVT.

The V and J genes are TRBV5-1 and TRBJ1-2; no firm D call. Trimming took 2 bases from V and 8 from J, leaving 19 bases between them. The CDR3 covers 15 residues. Germline CDR1 SGHRS, CDR2 YFSETQ. The CDR3 nucleotides read TGCGCCAGCAGCTTCTCCTCGGACGTCTCTAGGGGCTACACCTTC. It yields the protein CASSFSSDVSRGYTF.

The V gene is TRBV6-4, the J gene TRBJ2-3; 8 bases fit TRBD1. Germline CDR1 is MRHNA and CDR2 is SNTAGT. The CDR3 has 12 residues. Trimming cost V 5 bases and J 10 bases; bases outside gene matches: 5. The CDR3 protein is CASSQGTGAQYF. For the CDR3, the DNA is TGTGCCAGCAGTCAAGGGACAGGAGCGCAGTATTTT.

This clone was recorded once. The V and J genes are TRBV7-3 and TRBJ2-1; the match to TRBD2 covers 8 bases. Per germline, CDR1 SGHTA and CDR2 FQGTGA. This CDR3 region has 15 residues. Losses at the gene ends were 5 bases for V and 2 bases for J; bases not matched to a gene: 5. CDR3 amino acids: CASSILAAAYNEQFF. CDR3 nucleotides: TGTGCCAGCAGCATACTAGCGGCCGCCTACAATGAGCAGTTCTTC.

This clone was observed a handful of times. The junction departs from the called germline gene at one end, perhaps through a read error. The rearrangement uses TRBV7-2 and TRBJ2-4; a possible D gene is TRBD1 (7 bases). The CDR3 totals 13 residues. In germline, CDR1 is SGHTA, CDR2 FQGNSA. CDR3 amino acids: CASSLQGGGVLRF. The CDR3, as DNA: TGTGCCAGCAGCCTCCAGGGGGGCGGGGTACTTCGCTTC.

This chain joins TRBV7-8 and TRBJ2-2; 11 bases fit TRBD1. CDR1 and CDR2 from the germline V gene are SGHVS and FQNEAQ. CDR3 size: 16 residues. The V gene end was trimmed by 7 bases and the J gene end by 6 bases; junction bases not matched to a gene: 10. CDR3 sequence (DNA): TGTGCCAGCATCCTCACCCGGGACAGGGGGGCCGGGGAGCTGTTTTTT. It is translated as CASILTRDRGAGELFF. Drawing the rest from reference TRBV7-8 and TRBJ2-2, the complete variable domain is GAGVSQSPRYKVAKRGQDVALRCDPISGHVSLFWYQQALGQGPEFLTYFQNEAQLDKSGLPSDRFFAERPEGSVSTLKIQRTQQEDSAVYLCASILTRDRGAGELFFGEGSRLTVL.

The genes are TRBV2 and TRBJ2-3; weak D call: TRBD2 (5 bases). The CDR3 is 13 amino acids. Germline CDR1 is SNHLY and CDR2 is FYNNEI. V dropped 7 bases and J dropped 6 bases, with 14 bases sitting between them. CDR3 bases: TGTGCCAGCACTGCCGAGGGAACGGATACGCAGTATTTT. Its protein product is CASTAEGTDTQYF.

The chain recombines TRBV11-3 with TRBJ2-7, with D possibly being TRBD2 (5 bases). CDR1 and CDR2 from the germline V gene are SGHNT and YENEEA. V lost 4 bases, J lost 4 bases, and 14 bases lay in between. The CDR3 has 14 residues. CDR3 sequence: CASSSDLSGYEQYF. Here the CDR3 DNA reads TGTGCCAGCAGCTCGGACCTCTCGGGGTACGAGCAGTACTTC.

This chain uses TRBV29-1 with TRBJ2-5, with 9 positions matching TRBD1. CDR3 length: 17 residues. Trimming removed 0 bases from V and 5 bases from J; junction bases left unmatched: 13. CDR1 SQVTM and CDR2 ANQGSEA come from the germline V gene. CDR3 sequence: CSVEDLLRTGAGETQYF. The DNA for the CDR3 is TGCAGCGTTGAAGATCTTCTAAGGACAGGGGCCGGGGAGACCCAGTACTTC.

The genes are TRBV30 and TRBJ1-2; no firm D call. Trimming pared 3 bases from V and 4 bases from J, leaving 15 bases between. Germline CDR1 and CDR2: GTSNPN and SVGIG (reference sequence). The length of the CDR3 is 14 residues. CDR3 coding DNA: TGTGCCTGGAGCCCGACGGTTTTCTCCTATGGCTACACCTTC. Translating it yields CAWSPTVFSYGYTF.

The J gene is TRBJ2-4, the V gene TRBV18; maybe TRBD1 (5 bases). The length of the CDR3 is 16 residues. Germline V gene sequence: CDR1 KGHSH, CDR2 LQKENI. V was pared by 6 bases and J by 8 bases, with 23 bases between. This CDR3 reads CASSLSWGGTKDIQYF. The CDR3 DNA sequence: TGTGCCAGCTCTCTCAGCTGGGGCGGAACAAAGGACATTCAGTACTTC.

V gene TRBV30 combines with J gene TRBJ1-5; 8 bases are a match to TRBD1. Losses at the gene ends were 2 bases for V and 9 bases for J; bases not matched to a gene: 9. This CDR3 comprises 14 residues. Germline V CDR1 and CDR2: GTSNPN, SVGIG (reference sequence). The CDR3 protein is CAWSIDRGLGPQHF. For the CDR3, the DNA is TGTGCCTGGAGTATAGACAGGGGCCTAGGGCCCCAGCATTTT.

V is TRBV18 and J is TRBJ2-1, with unresolved D. This CDR3 contains 15 residues. The V gene lost 6 bases and the J gene lost 0 bases, with 12 bases spanning the gap. Germline CDR1 and CDR2: KGHSH and LQKENI. The DNA for the CDR3 is TGTGCCAGCTCCCGCGACGGAAGCTCCTACAATGAGCAGTTCTTC. Translating it yields CASSRDGSSYNEQFF.

This sequence joins TRBV5-4 and TRBJ2-7; possible D gene TRBD1, 5 bases. V dropped 4 bases and J dropped 6 bases, with 17 bases sitting between them. CDR3 length: 14 residues. Germline V gene sequence: CDR1 SGHNT, CDR2 YYREEE (reference sequence). The CDR3 here is CASSPRRGWGEQYF. The CDR3 bases are TGTGCCAGCAGCCCCCGAAGGGGCTGGGGCGAGCAGTACTTC.

The V gene is TRBV7-8, the J gene TRBJ2-3; 7 bases align to TRBD1. Trimming cost V 5 bases and J 6 bases; bases outside gene matches: 17. This CDR3 contains 17 residues. Germline assignment: CDR1 SGHVS and CDR2 FQNEAQ. The DNA of the CDR3 is TGTGCCAGCAGCCTTAGGAGGCAGGGGGATATACAGGATACGCAGTATTTT. Amino acids: CASSLRRQGDIQDTQYF.

The rearrangement joins TRBV5-4 to TRBJ2-7; D is unclear. CDR1 SGHNT and CDR2 YYREEE come from the germline V gene (reference sequence). V was shortened by 1 base and J by 0 bases, with 5 bases between the two germline ends. The CDR3 is made up of 13 amino acids. CDR3 amino acids: CASSLWGSYEQYF. The DNA of the CDR3 is TGTGCCAGCAGCTTGTGGGGCTCCTACGAGCAGTACTTC.

The rearrangement joins TRBV28 to TRBJ2-1; possible D gene TRBD2, 6 bases. Germline lookup yields CDR1 MDHEN and CDR2 SYDVKM. Trimming stripped 3 bases from V and 7 bases from J, with 19 bases between. This CDR3 spans 16 amino acids. CDR3 sequence: CASSLGLRRGGNEQFF. CDR3 bases: TGTGCCAGCAGTTTGGGGCTAAGGCGGGGTGGGAATGAGCAGTTCTTC.

The chain employs TRBV18 and TRBJ2-5, with D possibly being TRBD1 (5 bases). The CDR3 length is 15 residues. Trimming pared 1 base from V and 1 base from J, leaving 10 bases between. Germline CDR1 and CDR2: KGHSH and LQKENI. This CDR3 reads CASSPLPRGQETQYF. In DNA form, the CDR3 reads TGTGCCAGCTCACCACTGCCTAGGGGCCAAGAGACCCAGTACTTC.

The gene calls are TRBV5-6 and TRBJ2-5; 8 nucleotides match TRBD1. CDR3 length: 15 residues. Germline V gives CDR1 SGHDT, CDR2 YYEEEE. With 3 bases clipped from V and 4 bases from J, the junction kept 8 bases outside the gene matches. The CDR3 nucleotides are TGTGCCAGCAGCTCCGGACAGGGTACTTCAGAGACCCAGTACTTC. Its protein is CASSSGQGTSETQYF.

This clone was recorded a few times. The DNA for the CDR3 is TGCGCCAGCAGTGAGTCGATGGTAGCGGGAAACAATGAGCAGTTCTTC. It codes for CASSESMVAGNNEQFF. This chain uses TRBV10-2 with TRBJ2-1; TRBD2 aligns across 8 bases. V was pared by 0 bases and J by 5 bases, with 6 bases of the junction left unmatched. CDR3 length equals 16 residues. CDR1 is WSHSY and CDR2 is SAAADI in the germline V gene.

The chain links TRBV28 to TRBJ1-1, with D perhaps matching TRBD1 (5 bases). Germline CDR1 reads MDHEN; CDR2 reads SYDVKM. V lost 5 bases to trimming and J lost 1 base, with 11 bases between them. This CDR3 comprises 14 residues. CDR3 bases: TGTGCCAGCAGTCTACCGACAGCGAACACTGAAGCTTTCTTT. Translation: CASSLPTANTEAFF.

The rearrangement joins TRBV9 to TRBJ2-7, with D uncertain. CDR1 SGDLS and CDR2 YYNGEE come from the germline V gene. The CDR3 runs to 14 residues. Trimming removed 4 bases at V and 2 bases at J, with 13 bases between. DNA of the CDR3: TGTGCCAGCAGCTTTGGACCGGCCGCCTACGAGCAGTACTTC. Its translation is CASSFGPAAYEQYF.

The chain employs TRBV5-1 and TRBJ1-6; D gene uncertain. V was pared by 0 bases and J by 5 bases, with 6 bases between. Germline CDR1 SGHRS, CDR2 YFSETQ. The CDR3 contains 14 residues. The CDR3 DNA is TGCGCCAGCAGCTTGGGGGATCATAATTCACCCCTCCACTTT. Its protein product is CASSLGDHNSPLHF. Full variable domain (missing parts from reference TRBV5-1 and TRBJ1-6): KAGVTQTPRYLIKTRGQQVTLSCSPISGHRSVSWYQQTPGQGLQFLFEYFSETQRNKGNFPGRFSGRQFSNSRSEMNVSTLELGDSALYLCASSLGDHNSPLHFGNGTRLTVT.

On this clone: Sequence at one end of the junction differs from germline and may be a read error. V and J are TRBV2 and TRBJ1-2; TRBD1 agrees at 7 bases. CDR3 length: 14 residues. Germline V gene sequence: CDR1 SNHLY, CDR2 FYNNEI. In DNA form, the CDR3 reads TGTGCCAGCGGTGATTACAGGGGAAACTATGGCTACACCTTC. Translating gives CASGDYRGNYGYTF.

The chain joins TRBV6-4 to TRBJ2-3; TRBD2 agrees at 9 bases. Trimming took 10 bases from V and 6 from J; bases not matched to a gene: 17. The CDR3 consists of 16 residues. Germline V gives CDR1 MRHNA, CDR2 SNTAGT. Here the CDR3 reads CATAEISGSHADTQYF. CDR3 nucleotides: TGTGCCACAGCGGAAATTAGCGGGAGTCACGCGGATACGCAGTATTTT.

This clone was detected once. The rearrangement joins TRBV10-2 to TRBJ2-2, with a possible D match to TRBD2 (5 bases). CDR1 is WSHSY and CDR2 is SAAADI in the germline V gene. With 7 bases removed from V and 5 bases from J, the gap between germline ends came to 14 bases. The CDR3 sequence is 14 residues long. The CDR3 DNA reads TGCGCCAGCACTTCGGGGATAGGGACCGGGGAGCTGTTTTTT. It yields the protein CASTSGIGTGELFF.

The chain has TRBV9 and TRBJ2-3; D tentatively fits TRBD1 or TRBD2 (5 bases each). Looked up from germline, CDR1 is SGDLS and CDR2 is YYNGEE. The CDR3 is 14 amino acids. V lost 0 bases and J lost 6, with 11 bases in between. The CDR3 region is CASSVDGARDTQYF. CDR3 in DNA: TGTGCCAGCAGCGTAGACGGGGCCAGGGATACGCAGTATTTT. The whole variable domain, filled in from reference TRBV9 and TRBJ2-3, reads DSGVTQTPKHLITATGQRVTLRCSPRSGDLSVYWYQQSLDQGLQFLIQYYNGEERAKGNILERFSAQQFPDLHSELNLSSLELGDSALYFCASSVDGARDTQYFGPGTRLTVL.